This T cell receptor beta chain was captured in a study of blood T cell repertoires in COVID-19. About the research overall: T cells, B-cell-depleted T cells, or PBMCs provided the cDNA or gDNA that served as material.

This clone was seen just once. TCRdb's table, derived via immunoSEQ multiplex PCR, lists solely in-frame clones and lacks some. In the table there are about 140,000 clones, 88% of which are singletons. CDR1 and CDR2 (germline): MDHEN, SYDVKM. Trimming removed 4 bases at V and 0 bases at J, with 19 bases between. The CDR3 is made up of 17 amino acids. The sequenced sample was peripheral blood. This rearrangement joins TRBV28 to TRBJ2-7; possible D gene TRBD1, 5 bases. The sequence was obtained from a man aged 60 to 75 with active or convalescent COVID-19. The CDR3: CASSSPWGQESSYEQYF. The DNA of the CDR3 is TGTGCCAGCAGTTCCCCTTGGGGCCAGGAGAGCTCCTACGAGCAGTACTTC.